This T cell receptor beta chain originates from a study of shared clonotypes between healthy human individuals. Study details: The study used three CD4 naive, three CD4 memory, two CD8 naive and one CD8 memory plate per donor. Study-level points and caveats: What limited the represented genetic and exposure-history diversity was the small number of donors.

Profiled with immunoSEQ multiplex PCR; TCRdb holds only in-frame clones, not every one. Here the sample spans 2 million to 3 million clones, over 85% being singletons. From germline, CDR1 is SGHRS and CDR2 YFSETQ. The germline V and J ends were trimmed by 4 bases and 4 bases, with 12 bases remaining between them. The CDR3 spans 14 residues. About this clone itself: Its antigen is unknown. The same CDR3 also results from other DNA sequences found in this sample.

Sequenced input: naive CD4+ T cells sorted from blood. Subset defined: CD45RA+ positively selected. The V gene is TRBV5-1, the J gene TRBJ2-1; D call uncertain. The source is a young man in good health. The CDR3 DNA reads TGCGCCAGCAGCAGCACCGGCCCTTACAATGAGCAGTTCTTC. Translating gives CASSSTGPYNEQFF. Variable domain in full (rest from reference TRBV5-1 and TRBJ2-1): KAGVTQTPRYLIKTRGQQVTLSCSPISGHRSVSWYQQTPGQGLQFLFEYFSETQRNKGNFPGRFSGRQFSNSRSEMNVSTLELGDSALYLCASSSTGPYNEQFFGPGTRLTVL.